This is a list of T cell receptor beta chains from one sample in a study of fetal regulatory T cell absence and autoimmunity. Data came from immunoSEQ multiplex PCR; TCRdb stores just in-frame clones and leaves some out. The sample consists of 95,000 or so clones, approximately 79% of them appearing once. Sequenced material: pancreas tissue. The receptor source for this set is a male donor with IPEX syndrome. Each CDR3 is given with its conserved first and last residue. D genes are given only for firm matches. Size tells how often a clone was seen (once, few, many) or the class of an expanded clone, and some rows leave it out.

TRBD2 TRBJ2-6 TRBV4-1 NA TGCGCCAGCAGCCTGGGACTAGCCCGCGCCTCTGGGGCCAACGTCCTGACTTTC CASSLGLARASGANVLTF
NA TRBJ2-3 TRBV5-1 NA TGCGCCAGCAGCTTGGCCGGAGATACGCAGTATTTT CASSLAGDTQYF
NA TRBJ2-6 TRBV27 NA TGTGCCAGCAGTTTACGAGGGGATTGGGACCCGAGCTCTGGGGCCAACGTCCTGACTTTC CASSLRGDWDPSSGANVLTF
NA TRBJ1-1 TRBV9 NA TGTGCCAGCGGTAGGGAAGGGGTGAACACTGAAGCTTTCTTT CASGREGVNTEAFF
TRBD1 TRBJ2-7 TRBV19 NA TGTGCCAGTAGTATAGCAGACAGGGCCGAGCAGTACTTC CASSIADRAEQYF
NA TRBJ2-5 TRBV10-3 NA TGTGCCATCAGTGCCGGTGGGGCTGCCCAAGAGACCCAGTACTTC CAISAGGAAQETQYF
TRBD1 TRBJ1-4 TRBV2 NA TGTGCCACCACAGGGGAGGGGGAAAAACTGTTTTTT CATTGEGEKLFF
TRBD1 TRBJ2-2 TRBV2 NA TGTGCCGCCTGGGGACAGGGGGCCCCCAACACCGGGGAGCTGTTTTTT CAAWGQGAPNTGELFF
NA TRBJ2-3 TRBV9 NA TGTGCCAGCAGCGTAGATCAGTCCACAGATACGCAGTATTTT CASSVDQSTDTQYF
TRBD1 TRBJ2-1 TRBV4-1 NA TGCGCCAGCAGCCGGGACAGGGGGCGCCAAGCGGGAGTCTATGAGCAGTTCTTC CASSRDRGRQAGVYEQFF
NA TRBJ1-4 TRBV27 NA TGTGCCAGCAGTTTATTTGGGGGCCTTAATGAAAAACTGTTTTTT CASSLFGGLNEKLFF
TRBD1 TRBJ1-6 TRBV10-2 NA TGCGCCAGCAGTGAGACAGGGGGAGGCTATAATTCACCCCTCCACTTT CASSETGGGYNSPLHF
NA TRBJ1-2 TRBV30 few TGTGCCTGGAGTAGGCTTAACTATGGCTACACCTTC CAWSRLNYGYTF
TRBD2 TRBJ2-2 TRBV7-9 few TGTGCCAGCATACCGCGGGGGGTATGGACCGGGGAGCTGTTTTTT CASIPRGVWTGELFF
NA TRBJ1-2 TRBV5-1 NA TGCGCCAGCAGCTTGGTGCAGGGAAACTATGGCTACACCTTC CASSLVQGNYGYTF
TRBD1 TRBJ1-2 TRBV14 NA TGTGCCAGCAGCCCACGGACAGGGCCGAGGGGTGGCTACACCTTC CASSPRTGPRGGYTF
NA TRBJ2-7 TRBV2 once TGTGCCAGCATACTGAAACCAGCCTACGAGCAGTACTTC CASILKPAYEQYF
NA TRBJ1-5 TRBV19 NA TGTGCCAGTACAGGAGAGGGGGATCAGCCCCAGCATTTT CASTGEGDQPQHF
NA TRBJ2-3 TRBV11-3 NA TGTGCCAGCAGCTCTCCTAGGAGCACAGATACGCAGTATTTT CASSSPRSTDTQYF
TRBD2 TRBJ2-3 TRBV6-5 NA TGTGCCAGCAGTTACTCGAAAGCGGGGGGGCCAGATACGCAGTATTTT CASSYSKAGGPDTQYF
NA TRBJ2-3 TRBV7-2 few TGTGCCAGCAGCTTAGAGGGCGGGCCCACAGATACGCAGTATTTT CASSLEGGPTDTQYF
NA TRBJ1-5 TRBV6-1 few TGTGCCAGCAGTGTACAGGGCAATCAGCCCCAGCATTTT CASSVQGNQPQHF
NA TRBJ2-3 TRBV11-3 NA TGTGCCAGCAGCTTAGGGGATACGCAGTATTTT CASSLGDTQYF
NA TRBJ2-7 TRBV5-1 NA TGCGCCAGCAGCTCGGACAGCCTCTACGAGCAGTACTTC CASSSDSLYEQYF
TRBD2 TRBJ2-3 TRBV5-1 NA TGCGCCAGCAGCTTGGAGGGACTAGCGCTCGGGGCAGATACGCAGTATTTT CASSLEGLALGADTQYF
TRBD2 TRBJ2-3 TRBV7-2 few TGTGCCAGCAGCTTAGGGACTAGCGGGGGAGATACGCAGTATTTT CASSLGTSGGDTQYF
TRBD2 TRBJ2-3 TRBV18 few TGTGCCAGCTCACCAAGGCGGGGGGGCTTCACAGATACGCAGTATTTT CASSPRRGGFTDTQYF
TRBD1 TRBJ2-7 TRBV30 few TGTGCCTGGAGTGTCCGACAGGGTGGACCTCACTACGAGCAGTACTTC CAWSVRQGGPHYEQYF
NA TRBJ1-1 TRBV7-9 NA TGTGCCAGCAGCGGCCCCTTGGGGGGGCTGGGGACTGAAGCTTTCTTT CASSGPLGGLGTEAFF
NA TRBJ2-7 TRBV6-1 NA TGTGCCAGCACCTTTGGGACTTTAGCCTACGAGCAGTACTTC CASTFGTLAYEQYF
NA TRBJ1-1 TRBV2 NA TGTGCCAGCAGTGAAGGGGGAACTGAAGCTTTCTTT CASSEGGTEAFF
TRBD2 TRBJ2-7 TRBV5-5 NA TGTGCCAGCAGCCTACTAGCGGGAGCTGTATACGAGCAGTACTTC CASSLLAGAVYEQYF
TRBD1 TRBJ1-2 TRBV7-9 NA TGTGCCAGCAGCCTTGGACAGGGGGGGCCCTATGGCTACACCTTC CASSLGQGGPYGYTF
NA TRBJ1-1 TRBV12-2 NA TGTGCAAGTCGCTTACCCGCGGGGACTGAAGCTTTCTTT CASRLPAGTEAFF
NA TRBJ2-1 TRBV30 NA TGTGCCTGGACCGGGACTCGCTCCTACAATGAGCAGTTCTTC CAWTGTRSYNEQFF
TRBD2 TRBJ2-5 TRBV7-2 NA TGTGCCAGCAGCCTTCGACTAGCGGGGCTGCAAGAGACCCAGTACTTC CASSLRLAGLQETQYF
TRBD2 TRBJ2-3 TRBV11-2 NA TGTGCCAGCAGCCGCCCCCGGGGCGGGAGTCCCACAGATACGCAGTATTTT CASSRPRGGSPTDTQYF